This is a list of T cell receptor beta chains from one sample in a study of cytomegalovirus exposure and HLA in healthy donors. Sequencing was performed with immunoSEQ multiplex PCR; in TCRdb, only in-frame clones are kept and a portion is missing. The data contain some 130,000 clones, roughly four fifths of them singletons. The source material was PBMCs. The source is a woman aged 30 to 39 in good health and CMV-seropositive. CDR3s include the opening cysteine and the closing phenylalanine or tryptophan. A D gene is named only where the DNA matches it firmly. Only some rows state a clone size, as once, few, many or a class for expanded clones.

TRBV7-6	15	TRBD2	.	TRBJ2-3	TGTGCCAGCAGCCAGGGATGGGGGGGTCCAGATACGCAGTATTTT	CASSQGWGGPDTQYF
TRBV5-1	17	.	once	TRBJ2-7	TGCGCCAGCAGCTTGGGAGGTTTGGGGGCAAGCTCCTACGAGCAGTACTTC	CASSLGGLGASSYEQYF
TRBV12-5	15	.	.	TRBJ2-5	TGTGCTAGTGGTTCTCCGCTCTCCGCGGGGGAGACCCAGTACTTC	CASGSPLSAGETQYF
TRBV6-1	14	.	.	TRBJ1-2	TGTGCCAGCAGTGAAGTGTTTGGCAACTATGGCTACACCTTC	CASSEVFGNYGYTF
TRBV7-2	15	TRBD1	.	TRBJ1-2	TGTGCCAGCAGCTTAACAGCAGGGGGGAACTATGGCTACACCTTC	CASSLTAGGNYGYTF
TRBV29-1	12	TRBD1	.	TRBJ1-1	TGCAGCGTTAAGACAGGGAGGACTGAAGCTTTCTTT	CSVKTGRTEAFF
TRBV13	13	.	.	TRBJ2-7	TGTGCCAGCAGCTTAGGACAGACCTACGAGCAGTACTTC	CASSLGQTYEQYF
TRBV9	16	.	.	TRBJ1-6	TGTGCCAGCAGCCCCGACATGAGCTCCTATAATTCACCCCTCCACTTT	CASSPDMSSYNSPLHF
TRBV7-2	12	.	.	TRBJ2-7	TGTGCCAGCAGCTCTGTTACCTACGAGCAGTACTTC	CASSSVTYEQYF
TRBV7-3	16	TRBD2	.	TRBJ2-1	TGTGCCAGCAGCCTCGTATCTAGCGGAGCTTACAATGAGCAGTTCTTC	CASSLVSSGAYNEQFF
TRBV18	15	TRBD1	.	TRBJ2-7	TGTGCCAGCTCAAGACCCGGGACAGGGGTATACGAGCAGTACTTC	CASSRPGTGVYEQYF
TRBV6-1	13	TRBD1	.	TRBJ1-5	TGTGCCAGCAGTACAGGGGTTATTCAGCCCCAGCATTTT	CASSTGVIQPQHF